The T cell receptor beta chain described here comes from a study of blood T cells in healthy people across ages. Study findings and constraints: TCR beta diversity correlated strongly with naive T cell percentage.

Together with a sample-barcoded 5' primer, a J-beta primer mix was included in a second PCR lasting about 7 to 12 cycles. TCRdb fed the 5' RACE reads into MiXCR, producing one record per CDR3 protein. The sample consists of about 1.8 million distinct CDR3 sequences, roughly 52% of them appearing once. The donors, all healthy, were Caucasians living in Russia, aged 6 to 90. Isolated per sample were at least 6 million PBMCs. Germline CDR1 reads DFQATT; CDR2 reads SNEGSKA (reference sequence). J was trimmed by 2 bases and V by 6 bases; bases with no gene match: 3. The CDR3 totals 13 residues. To note about this clonotype: Its antigen remains unidentified.

This sequence joins TRBV20-1 and TRBJ1-2; 10 bases align to TRBD1. The sequence was collected from a woman aged 40 to 50 in good health. Sequencing input: blood. The CDR3 DNA sequence: TGCAGTGCCCTGGACAGGGGGAACTATGGCTACACCTTC. Amino acids: CSALDRGNYGYTF.